The rows below give T cell receptor beta chains drawn from one sample of a study of blood T cell repertoires in COVID-19. Assay: immunoSEQ multiplex PCR; the TCRdb copy retains only in-frame clones and omits some. The data show approximately 140,000 clones, approximately 89% seen once. Input material: peripheral blood. The receptors derive from a man in his 60s with active or convalescent COVID-19. CDR3s include the opening cysteine and the closing phenylalanine or tryptophan. D genes are given only for firm matches. Size tells how often a clone was seen (once, few, many) or the class of an expanded clone, and some rows leave it out.

cdr3_aa cdr3_nt clone_size d_call j_call v_call
CASRDYSYNEQFF TGTGCCAGCAGAGACTATTCCTACAATGAGCAGTTCTTC - - TRBJ2-1 TRBV6-5
CASSSQGAGGPGLQETQYF TGTGCCAGCAGCTCCCAGGGAGCGGGAGGGCCCGGACTCCAAGAGACCCAGTACTTC - TRBD2 TRBJ2-5 TRBV7-9
CAIGPGMADTQYF TGTGCCATCGGTCCCGGGATGGCAGATACGCAGTATTTT - - TRBJ2-3 TRBV10-3
CASSADSLYNEQFF TGCGCCAGCAGCGCAGACTCACTTTACAATGAGCAGTTCTTC once - TRBJ2-1 TRBV5-1
CASSEGGLGGLAKNIQYF TGTGCCAGCAGTGAAGGGGGGCTGGGCGGGTTAGCCAAAAACATTCAGTACTTC - - TRBJ2-4 TRBV6-1
CASSPRAYSTDTQYF TGTGCCAGCAGCCCCAGGGCCTATTCCACAGATACGCAGTATTTT - - TRBJ2-3 TRBV3-1/TRBV3-2
CASSVSQGSNSPLHF TGTGCCAGTAGTGTCTCGCAGGGAAGTAATTCACCCCTCCACTTT - - TRBJ1-6 TRBV19
CASSSEQGPNYGYTF TGTGCCAGCAGCTCTGAACAGGGGCCTAACTATGGCTACACCTTC - TRBD1 TRBJ1-2 TRBV5-4
CASSSLAGRTDTQYF TGTGCCAGCAGTTCCCTAGCGGGCCGCACAGATACGCAGTATTTT - TRBD2 TRBJ2-3 TRBV27
CASSLGLPFDTQYF TGTGCCAGCAGCCTGGGACTCCCATTTGATACGCAGTATTTT - - TRBJ2-3 TRBV7-2
CASSAQHGQGVGGELFF TGTGCCAGCAGCGCTCAACACGGACAGGGGGTCGGCGGGGAGCTGTTTTTT few TRBD1 TRBJ2-2 TRBV9
CASRRTSGKGNEQFF TGTGCCAGTAGAAGGACTAGCGGGAAGGGGAATGAGCAGTTCTTC - TRBD2 TRBJ2-1 TRBV19
CASSFRQGNGYTF TGTGCCAGCAGTTTTCGACAGGGGAATGGCTACACCTTC - TRBD1 TRBJ1-2 TRBV28
CASSRPTAASYEQYF TGTGCCAGCAGCCGGCCTACGGCGGCGTCCTACGAGCAGTACTTC few - TRBJ2-7 TRBV3-1/TRBV3-2
CASSHPGQSNEQFF TGCGCCAGCAGCCACCCGGGACAGTCCAATGAGCAGTTCTTC - TRBD1 TRBJ2-1 TRBV4-1
CASSLRLAGELAYNEQFF TGTGCCAGCAGCTTACGGCTAGCGGGAGAACTCGCCTACAATGAGCAGTTCTTC once TRBD2 TRBJ2-1 TRBV7-2
CASSPLPGQRAYEQYF TGCGCCAGCAGCCCATTACCGGGACAGCGAGCCTACGAGCAGTACTTC - TRBD1 TRBJ2-7 TRBV5-1
CASSLRGSGANVLTF TGTGCCAGCAGTTTGAGAGGTTCTGGGGCCAACGTCCTGACTTTC - - TRBJ2-6 TRBV27
CASSMAGTGTNEKLFF TGTGCCAGTAGTATGGCCGGGACAGGGACTAATGAAAAACTGTTTTTT - TRBD1 TRBJ1-4 TRBV19
CASSLSEGAWSTEAFF TGTGCCAGCAGTTTATCTGAGGGGGCATGGAGCACTGAAGCTTTCTTT - TRBD1 TRBJ1-1 TRBV27
CASSQDQGRYEQYF TGCGCCAGCAGCCAAGATCAGGGCCGCTACGAGCAGTACTTC - - TRBJ2-7 TRBV4-1
CASSRQQGLGSIEQYF TGCGCCAGCAGCCGGCAACAGGGCCTTGGTTCGATCGAGCAGTACTTC - - TRBJ2-7 TRBV4-1
CASSGLADDYNEQFF TGTGCCAGCAGTGGGCTAGCGGATGACTACAATGAGCAGTTCTTC once TRBD2 TRBJ2-1 TRBV6-2/TRBV6-3
CASSQVSGINYGYTF TGTGCCAGCAGCCAAGTTTCAGGGATTAACTATGGCTACACCTTC - - TRBJ1-2 TRBV7-2
CASSPSDRMNTEAFF TGTGCCAGTAGCCCGTCCGACAGGATGAACACTGAAGCTTTCTTT - - TRBJ1-1 TRBV19
CASSEAAGSYEQYF TGTGCCAGCAGTGAAGCGGCGGGGTCCTACGAGCAGTACTTC - - TRBJ2-7 TRBV2
CASSQAGRNIQYF TGTGCCAGCAGTCAGGCAGGCCGAAACATTCAGTACTTC once - TRBJ2-4 TRBV12-3/TRBV12-4
CASSSGLGPDTQYF TGTGCCAGCAGTTCGGGACTGGGGCCGGATACGCAGTATTTT - - TRBJ2-3 TRBV27
CASSPTSNEQFF TGTGCCAGCTCACCAACTAGCAATGAGCAGTTCTTC - - TRBJ2-1 TRBV18
CASSSTSGRAGFLEQYF TGTGCCAGCAGCAGTACTAGCGGGAGGGCCGGGTTCTTAGAGCAGTACTTC - TRBD2 TRBJ2-7 TRBV7-2
CASTVPGDYTEAFF TGTGCCAGCACAGTCCCGGGAGACTACACTGAAGCTTTCTTT - - TRBJ1-1 TRBV28
CASTSSGEQYNEQFF TGTGCCAGCACCTCGAGCGGGGAACAATACAATGAGCAGTTCTTC - TRBD2 TRBJ2-1 TRBV6-6
CSASYAGGFGNEQFF TGCAGTGCTAGTTACGCGGGAGGGTTTGGCAATGAGCAGTTCTTC - TRBD2 TRBJ2-1 TRBV20-1
CASTQGNQPQHF TGTGCCAGCACGCAGGGCAATCAGCCCCAGCATTTT - - TRBJ1-5 TRBV12-3/TRBV12-4
CASTQKETQYF TGTGCCAGCACCCAGAAAGAGACCCAGTACTTC - - TRBJ2-5 TRBV2
CASRRGQNNEQFF TGTGCCAGCAGGCGGGGACAGAACAATGAGCAGTTCTTC - - TRBJ2-1 TRBV7-2
CASSIQGIPYEQYF TGTGCCAGCAGTATCCAGGGGATTCCATACGAGCAGTACTTC - - TRBJ2-7 TRBV28
CASSLGGGSPGEQFF TGCGCCAGCAGCTTGGGGGGAGGGTCCCCGGGCGAGCAGTTCTTC - TRBD2 TRBJ2-1 TRBV5-1
CASSEQGGYEQYF TGTGCCAGCAGTGAGCAGGGCGGTTACGAGCAGTACTTC - - TRBJ2-7 TRBV6-1
CASSVEGQGERGYTF TGTGCCAGCAGCGTAGAGGGACAGGGAGAGCGTGGCTACACCTTC once TRBD1 TRBJ1-2 TRBV9
CASRDRGDIDTQYF TGTGCCAGCAGAGACAGGGGAGATATAGATACGCAGTATTTT few TRBD1 TRBJ2-3 TRBV19
CASSSWTGARGANVLTF TGTGCCAGCAGTTCCTGGACAGGGGCGCGAGGGGCCAACGTCCTGACTTTC once TRBD1 TRBJ2-6 TRBV28
CASSARTDSYGYTF TGTGCCAGCAGCGCAAGGACAGATAGCTATGGCTACACCTTC - - TRBJ1-2 TRBV7-8
CASSSGTYYGYTF TGTGCCAGCAGTTCCGGGACTTACTATGGCTACACCTTC few - TRBJ1-2 TRBV27
CATASIGYTF TGCGCCACCGCGAGTATTGGCTACACCTTC few - TRBJ1-2 TRBV10-2
CASSFNSLVSPLHF TGTGCCAGCAGTTTCAACAGTCTCGTTTCACCCCTCCACTTT - - TRBJ1-6 TRBV27
CASSVGGVAKNIQYF TGTGCCAGCAGCGTAGGGGGGGTAGCCAAAAACATTCAGTACTTC - - TRBJ2-4 TRBV9
CATSPLRDRPRNEQFF TGTGCCACCAGCCCACTAAGGGACAGGCCACGGAATGAGCAGTTCTTC - TRBD1 TRBJ2-1 TRBV15
CASSPDRVSSGELFF TGTGCCAGCAGTCCCGACAGGGTTTCGTCCGGGGAGCTGTTTTTT - TRBD1 TRBJ2-2 TRBV27
CATAPLGANVLTF TGTGCCACCGCCCCACTCGGGGCCAACGTCCTGACTTTC - - TRBJ2-6 TRBV24-1
CASSLAIGTGWGYTF TGTGCCAGCAGCTTAGCCATAGGGACAGGGTGGGGCTACACCTTC - TRBD1 TRBJ1-2 TRBV7-2
CASSPSSPRVSNQPQHF TGTGCCAGCTCCCCATCGAGCCCCCGGGTTAGCAATCAGCCCCAGCATTTT - - TRBJ1-5 TRBV18
CASSSSGQGHGTEAFF TGTGCCAGCAGCTCCTCTGGACAGGGCCACGGCACTGAAGCTTTCTTT - TRBD1 TRBJ1-1 TRBV5-4
CATSVSGGEDTQYF TGTGCCACCAGTGTCTCGGGGGGTGAAGATACGCAGTATTTT - TRBD2 TRBJ2-3 TRBV24-1
CASSYKAGPSNYGYTF TGTGCCAGCAGTTATAAAGCAGGGCCTTCTAACTATGGCTACACCTTC - - TRBJ1-2 TRBV6-5